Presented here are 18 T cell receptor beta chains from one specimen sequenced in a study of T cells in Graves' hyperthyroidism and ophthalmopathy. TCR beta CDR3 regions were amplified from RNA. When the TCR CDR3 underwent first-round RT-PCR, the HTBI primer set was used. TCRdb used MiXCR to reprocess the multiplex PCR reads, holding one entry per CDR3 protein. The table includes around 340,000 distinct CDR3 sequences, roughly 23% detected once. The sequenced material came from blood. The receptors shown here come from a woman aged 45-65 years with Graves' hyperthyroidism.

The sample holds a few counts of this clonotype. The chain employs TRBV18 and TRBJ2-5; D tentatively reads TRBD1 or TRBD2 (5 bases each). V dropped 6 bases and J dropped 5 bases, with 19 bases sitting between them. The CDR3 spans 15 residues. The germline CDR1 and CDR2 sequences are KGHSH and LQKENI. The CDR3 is CASSQQGTGGETQYF. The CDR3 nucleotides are TGTGCCAGCTCTCAACAAGGGACGGGCGGGGAGACCCAGTACTTC.

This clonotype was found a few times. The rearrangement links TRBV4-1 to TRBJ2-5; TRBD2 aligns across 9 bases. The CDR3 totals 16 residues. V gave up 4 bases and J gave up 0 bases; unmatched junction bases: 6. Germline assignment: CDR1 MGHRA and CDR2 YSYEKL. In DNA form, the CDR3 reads TGCGCCAGCAGCCGATATAGCGGGGGTGACCAAGAGACCCAGTACTTC. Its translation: CASSRYSGGDQETQYF.

The chain's CDR3 is CSARDGGAYSNQPQHF. The DNA for the CDR3 is TGCAGTGCTAGAGATGGGGGGGCTTATAGCAATCAGCCCCAGCATTTT. The rearrangement joins TRBV20-1 to TRBJ1-5; D is perhaps TRBD1 (6 bases). The CDR3 is 16 amino acids. The V gene's germline CDR1 is DFQATT and CDR2 SNEGSKA (reference sequence). The V end lost 0 bases, the J end lost 0 bases, and 12 bases lay between the germline ends.

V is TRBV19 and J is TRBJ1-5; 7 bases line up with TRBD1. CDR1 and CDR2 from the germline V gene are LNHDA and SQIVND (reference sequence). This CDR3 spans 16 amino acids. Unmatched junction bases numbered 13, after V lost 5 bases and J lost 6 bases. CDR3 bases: TGTGCCAGTAGTCGCGGGAACAGGGGAAGGGGTCAGCCCCAGCATTTT. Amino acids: CASSRGNRGRGQPQHF.

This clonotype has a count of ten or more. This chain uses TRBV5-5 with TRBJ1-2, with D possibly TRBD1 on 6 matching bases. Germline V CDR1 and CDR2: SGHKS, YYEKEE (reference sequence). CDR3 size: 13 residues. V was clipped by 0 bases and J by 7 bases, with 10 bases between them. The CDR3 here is CASSLVAGVGYTF. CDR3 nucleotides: TGTGCCAGCAGCTTGGTGGCAGGGGTTGGCTACACCTTC.

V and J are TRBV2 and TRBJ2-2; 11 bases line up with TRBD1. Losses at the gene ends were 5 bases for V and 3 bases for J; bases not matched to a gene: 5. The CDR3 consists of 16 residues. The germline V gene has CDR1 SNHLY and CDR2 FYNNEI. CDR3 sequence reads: CASSRTGGGHTGELFF. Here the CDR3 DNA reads TGTGCCAGCAGTCGGACAGGGGGCGGACACACCGGGGAGCTGTTTTTT.

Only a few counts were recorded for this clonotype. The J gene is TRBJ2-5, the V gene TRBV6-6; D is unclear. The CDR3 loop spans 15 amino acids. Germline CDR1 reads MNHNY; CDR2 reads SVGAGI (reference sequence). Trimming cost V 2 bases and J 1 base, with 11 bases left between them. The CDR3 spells CASSYEAGPQETQYF. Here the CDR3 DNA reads TGTGCCAGCAGTTACGAGGCAGGCCCCCAAGAGACCCAGTACTTC.

CDR3 loop: CASSLGYANGELFF. The CDR3 bases are TGTGCCAGCAGCTTAGGCTATGCGAACGGGGAGCTGTTTTTT. This chain links TRBV13 with TRBJ2-2; no clear D. Germline V gives CDR1 PRHDT, CDR2 FYEKMQ (reference sequence). The CDR3 has 14 amino acids. Trimming took off 0 bases at V and 7 bases at J, with 9 bases between the two ends.

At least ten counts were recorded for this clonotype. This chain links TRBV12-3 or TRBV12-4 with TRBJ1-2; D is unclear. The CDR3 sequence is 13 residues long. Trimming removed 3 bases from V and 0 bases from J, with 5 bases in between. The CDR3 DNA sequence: TGTGCCAGCAGTTTGGTCGCTAACTATGGCTACACCTTC. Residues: CASSLVANYGYTF.

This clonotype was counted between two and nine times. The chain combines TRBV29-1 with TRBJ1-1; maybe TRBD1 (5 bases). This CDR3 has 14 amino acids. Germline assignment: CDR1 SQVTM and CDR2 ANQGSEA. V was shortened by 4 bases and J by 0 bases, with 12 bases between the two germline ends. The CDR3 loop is CSVGWGELNTEAFF. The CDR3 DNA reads TGCAGCGTTGGCTGGGGGGAGCTGAACACTGAAGCTTTCTTT.

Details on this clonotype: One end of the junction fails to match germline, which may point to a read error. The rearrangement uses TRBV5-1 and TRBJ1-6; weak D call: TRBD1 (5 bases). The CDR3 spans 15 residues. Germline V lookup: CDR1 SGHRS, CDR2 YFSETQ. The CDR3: CASSLGTQDNSPFHF. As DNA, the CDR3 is TGCGCCAGCAGCTTGGGCACACAGGATAATTCACCCTTCCACTTT.

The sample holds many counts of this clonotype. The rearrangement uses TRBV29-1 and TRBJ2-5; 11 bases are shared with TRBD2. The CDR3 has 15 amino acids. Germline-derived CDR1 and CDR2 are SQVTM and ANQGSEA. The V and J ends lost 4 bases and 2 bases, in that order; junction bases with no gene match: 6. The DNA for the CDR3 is TGCAGCGTTGTTACTAGCGGGAGTCGGCAAGAGACCCAGTACTTC. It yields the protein CSVVTSGSRQETQYF.

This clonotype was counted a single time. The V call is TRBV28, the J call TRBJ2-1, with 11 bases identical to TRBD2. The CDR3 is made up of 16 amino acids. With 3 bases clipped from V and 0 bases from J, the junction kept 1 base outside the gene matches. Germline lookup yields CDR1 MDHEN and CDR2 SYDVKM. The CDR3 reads CASSFTSGSSYNEQFF. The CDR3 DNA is TGTGCCAGCAGTTTCACTAGCGGGAGCTCCTACAATGAGCAGTTCTTC.

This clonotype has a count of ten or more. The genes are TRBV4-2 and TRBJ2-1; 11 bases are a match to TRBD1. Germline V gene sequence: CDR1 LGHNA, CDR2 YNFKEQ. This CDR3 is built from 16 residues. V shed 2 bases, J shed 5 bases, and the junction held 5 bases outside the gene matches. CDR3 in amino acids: CASSQWTGGYDNEQFF. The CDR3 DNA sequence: TGTGCCAGCAGCCAATGGACAGGGGGCTACGACAATGAGCAGTTCTTC.

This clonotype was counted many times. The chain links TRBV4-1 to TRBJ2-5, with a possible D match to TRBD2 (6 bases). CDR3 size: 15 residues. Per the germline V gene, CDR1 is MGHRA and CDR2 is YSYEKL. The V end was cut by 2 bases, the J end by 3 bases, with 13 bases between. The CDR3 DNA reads TGCGCCAGCAGCCAAAGGTCGGGACTTAAAGAGACCCAGTACTTC. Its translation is CASSQRSGLKETQYF.

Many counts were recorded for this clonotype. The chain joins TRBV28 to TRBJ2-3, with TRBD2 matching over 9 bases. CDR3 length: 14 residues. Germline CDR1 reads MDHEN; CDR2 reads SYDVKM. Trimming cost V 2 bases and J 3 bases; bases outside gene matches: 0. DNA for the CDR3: TGTGCCAGCAGTTTAGGACTAGCGACAGATACGCAGTATTTT. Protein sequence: CASSLGLATDTQYF.

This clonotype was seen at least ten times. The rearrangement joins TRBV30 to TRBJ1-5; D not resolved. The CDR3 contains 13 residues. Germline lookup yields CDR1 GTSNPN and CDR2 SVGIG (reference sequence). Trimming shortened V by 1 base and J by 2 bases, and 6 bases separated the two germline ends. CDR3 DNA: TGTGCCTGGAGTGACAGTGGCAATCAGCCCCAGCATTTT. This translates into CAWSDSGNQPQHF.

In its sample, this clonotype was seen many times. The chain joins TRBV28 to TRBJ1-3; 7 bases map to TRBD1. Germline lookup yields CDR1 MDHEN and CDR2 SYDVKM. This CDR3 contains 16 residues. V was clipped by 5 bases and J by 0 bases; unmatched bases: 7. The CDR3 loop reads CASSGGDSGSGNTIYF. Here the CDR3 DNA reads TGTGCCAGCAGTGGGGGGGACAGCGGCTCTGGAAACACCATATATTTT.